The source of this T cell receptor beta chain is a study of cytomegalovirus exposure and HLA in healthy donors. Germline CDR1 is SEHNR and CDR2 is FQNEAQ (reference sequence). The CDR3 runs 16 residues. The ends were cut back, 4 bases at V and 5 bases at J, with 21 bases in the middle. Primers for the PCR totalled 60 Vbeta and 13 Jbeta. TCRdb's table, derived via immunoSEQ multiplex PCR, lists solely in-frame clones and lacks some. The table lists 85,000 to 100,000 clones, roughly 80% of them singletons, with 16% in the top ten. This clone was found a few times. This chain uses TRBV7-9 with TRBJ2-7; tentative D call: TRBD1 (5 bases). This clonotype was obtained from a man aged 60-69 years in good health and CMV-seropositive. Sequenced input: PBMCs. DNA for the CDR3: TGTGCCAGCAGCTCGACAGTCAGCCTAGGTCCTCACGAGCAGTACTTC. Its translation: CASSSTVSLGPHEQYF.